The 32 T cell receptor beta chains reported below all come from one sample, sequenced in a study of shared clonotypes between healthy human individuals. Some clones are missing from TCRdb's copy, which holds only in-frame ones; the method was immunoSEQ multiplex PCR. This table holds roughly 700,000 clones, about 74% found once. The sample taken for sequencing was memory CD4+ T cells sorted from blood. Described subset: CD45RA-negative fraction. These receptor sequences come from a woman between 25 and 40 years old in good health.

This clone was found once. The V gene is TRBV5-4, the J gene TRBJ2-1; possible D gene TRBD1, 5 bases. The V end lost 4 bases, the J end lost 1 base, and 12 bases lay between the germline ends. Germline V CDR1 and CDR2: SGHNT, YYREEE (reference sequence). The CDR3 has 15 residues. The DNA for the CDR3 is TGTGCCAGCAGCCTGGACACAACTTCCTACAATGAGCAGTTCTTC. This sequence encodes CASSLDTTSYNEQFF.

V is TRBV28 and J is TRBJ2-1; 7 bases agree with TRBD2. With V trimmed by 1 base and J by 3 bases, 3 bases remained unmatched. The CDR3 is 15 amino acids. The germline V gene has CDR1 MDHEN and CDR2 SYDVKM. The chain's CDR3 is CASSLLASGYNEQFF. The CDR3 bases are TGTGCCAGCAGTTTATTGGCTAGCGGCTACAATGAGCAGTTCTTC.

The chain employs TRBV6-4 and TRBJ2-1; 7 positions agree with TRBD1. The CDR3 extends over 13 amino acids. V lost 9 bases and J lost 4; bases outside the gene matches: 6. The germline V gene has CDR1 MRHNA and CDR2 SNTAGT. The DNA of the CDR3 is TGTGCCAGAACCGGGACAGAATACAATGAGCAGTTCTTC. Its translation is CARTGTEYNEQFF.

The CDR3 protein is CSVAWFGNNEQFF. CDR3 in DNA: TGCAGCGTTGCCTGGTTCGGGAACAATGAGCAGTTCTTC. The chain uses TRBV29-1 and TRBJ2-1; perhaps TRBD2 as D (5 bases). Germline V gene lookup returns CDR1 SQVTM and CDR2 ANQGSEA. There are 13 residues in the CDR3. V was clipped by 4 bases and J by 5 bases, with 12 bases between them.

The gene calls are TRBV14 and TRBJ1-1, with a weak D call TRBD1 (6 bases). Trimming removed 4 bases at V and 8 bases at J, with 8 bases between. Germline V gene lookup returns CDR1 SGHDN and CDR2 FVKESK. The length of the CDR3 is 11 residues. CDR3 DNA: TGTGCCAGCAGCCGGGGGCCCGAAGCTTTCTTT. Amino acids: CASSRGPEAFF.

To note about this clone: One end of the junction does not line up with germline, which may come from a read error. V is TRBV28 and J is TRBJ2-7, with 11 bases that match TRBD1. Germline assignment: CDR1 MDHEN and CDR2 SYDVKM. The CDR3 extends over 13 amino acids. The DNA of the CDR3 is TGTGCCAGCAGTTTTCCGGACAGGGGGCGATGGGACTTC. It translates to CASSFPDRGRWDF.

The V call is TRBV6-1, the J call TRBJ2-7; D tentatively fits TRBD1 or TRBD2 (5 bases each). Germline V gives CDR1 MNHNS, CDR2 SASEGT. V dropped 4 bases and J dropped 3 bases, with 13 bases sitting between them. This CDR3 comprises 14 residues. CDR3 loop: CASSGGRGHYEQYF. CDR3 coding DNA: TGTGCCAGCAGTGGGGGACGTGGCCACTACGAGCAGTACTTC.

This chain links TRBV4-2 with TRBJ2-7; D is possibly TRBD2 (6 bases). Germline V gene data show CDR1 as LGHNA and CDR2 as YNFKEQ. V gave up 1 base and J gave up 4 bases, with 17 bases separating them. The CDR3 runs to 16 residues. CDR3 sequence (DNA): TGTGCCAGCAGCCAAGCGGAGGGCCCGGGTTGGTACGAGCAGTACTTC. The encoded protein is CASSQAEGPGWYEQYF.

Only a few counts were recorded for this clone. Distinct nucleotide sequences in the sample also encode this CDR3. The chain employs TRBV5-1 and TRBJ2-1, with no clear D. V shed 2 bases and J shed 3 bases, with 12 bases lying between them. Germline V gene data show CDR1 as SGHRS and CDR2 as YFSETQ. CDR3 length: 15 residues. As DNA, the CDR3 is TGCGCCAGCAGCTTCTCCTCGTCGGGCTACAATGAGCAGTTCTTC. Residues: CASSFSSSGYNEQFF.

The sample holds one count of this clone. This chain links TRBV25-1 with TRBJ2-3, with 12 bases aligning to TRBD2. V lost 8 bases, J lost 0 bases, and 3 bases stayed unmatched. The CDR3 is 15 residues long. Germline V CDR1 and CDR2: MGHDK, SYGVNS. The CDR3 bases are TGTGCCAGCGTCGGACTAGCGGGAAGCACAGATACGCAGTATTTT. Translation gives CASVGLAGSTDTQYF.

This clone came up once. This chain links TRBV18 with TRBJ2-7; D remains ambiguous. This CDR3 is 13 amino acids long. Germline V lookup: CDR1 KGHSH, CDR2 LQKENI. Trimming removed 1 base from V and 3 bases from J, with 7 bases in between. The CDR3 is CASSPQGRYEQYF. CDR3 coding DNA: TGTGCCAGCTCACCACAGGGTCGCTACGAGCAGTACTTC.

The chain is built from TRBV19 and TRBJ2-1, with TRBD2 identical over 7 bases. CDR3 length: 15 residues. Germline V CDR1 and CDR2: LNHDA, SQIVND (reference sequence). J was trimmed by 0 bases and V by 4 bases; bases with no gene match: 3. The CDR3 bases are TGTGCCAGTAGTAAGCGGGGAAGCTCCTACAATGAGCAGTTCTTC. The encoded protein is CASSKRGSSYNEQFF.

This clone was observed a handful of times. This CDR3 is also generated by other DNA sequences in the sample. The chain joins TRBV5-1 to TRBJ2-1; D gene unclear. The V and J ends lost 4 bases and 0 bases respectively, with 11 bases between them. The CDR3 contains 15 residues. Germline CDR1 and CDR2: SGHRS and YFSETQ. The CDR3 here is CASSVDSSSYNEQFF. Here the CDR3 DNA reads TGCGCCAGCAGCGTCGACTCGAGCTCCTACAATGAGCAGTTCTTC. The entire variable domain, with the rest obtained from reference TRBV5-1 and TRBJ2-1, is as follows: KAGVTQTPRYLIKTRGQQVTLSCSPISGHRSVSWYQQTPGQGLQFLFEYFSETQRNKGNFPGRFSGRQFSNSRSEMNVSTLELGDSALYLCASSVDSSSYNEQFFGPGTRLTVL.

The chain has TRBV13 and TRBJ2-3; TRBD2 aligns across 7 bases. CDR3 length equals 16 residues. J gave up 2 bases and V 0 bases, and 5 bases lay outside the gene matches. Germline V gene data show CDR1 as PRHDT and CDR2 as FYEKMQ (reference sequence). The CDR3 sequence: CASSLGGLAVTDTQYF. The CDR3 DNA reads TGTGCCAGCAGCTTAGGTGGCCTAGCGGTCACAGATACGCAGTATTTT.

CDR3 residues: CASSAGGRGYTF. CDR3 DNA: TGTGCCAGCAGTGCGGGGGGACGGGGCTACACCTTC. The chain uses TRBV6-1 and TRBJ1-2; D may be TRBD1 (5 bases). The CDR3 has 12 amino acids. Germline values: CDR1 MNHNS, CDR2 SASEGT. The V end was cut by 4 bases, the J end by 8 bases, with 11 bases between.

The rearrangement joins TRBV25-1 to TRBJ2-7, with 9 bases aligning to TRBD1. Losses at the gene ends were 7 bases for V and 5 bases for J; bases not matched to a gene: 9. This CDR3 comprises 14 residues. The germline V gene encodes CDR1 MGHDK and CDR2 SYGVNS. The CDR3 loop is CASTSFGTGNEQYF. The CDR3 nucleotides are TGTGCCAGCACCTCGTTTGGGACAGGGAACGAGCAGTACTTC.

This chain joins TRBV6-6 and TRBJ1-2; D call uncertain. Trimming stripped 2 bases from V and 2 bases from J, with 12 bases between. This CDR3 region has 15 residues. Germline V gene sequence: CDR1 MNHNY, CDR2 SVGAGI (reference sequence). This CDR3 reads CASSYKSAANYGYTF. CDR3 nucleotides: TGTGCCAGCAGTTACAAATCCGCGGCCAACTATGGCTACACCTTC.

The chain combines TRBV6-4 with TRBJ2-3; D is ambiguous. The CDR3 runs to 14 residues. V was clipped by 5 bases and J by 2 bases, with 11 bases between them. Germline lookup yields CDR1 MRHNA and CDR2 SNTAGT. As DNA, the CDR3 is TGTGCCAGCAGTTCGAACAGACTCACAGATACGCAGTATTTT. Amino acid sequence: CASSSNRLTDTQYF.

The CDR3 here is CASSGTSEGHNEQFF. As DNA, the CDR3 is TGTGCCAGCAGTGGGACTAGCGAGGGCCACAATGAGCAGTTCTTC. The V gene is TRBV6-4, the J gene TRBJ2-1, with 9 bases matching TRBD2. The junction had 6 bases not matched to a gene; V was cut back by 4 bases and J by 5 bases. The germline V gene encodes CDR1 MRHNA and CDR2 SNTAGT. There are 15 residues in the CDR3.

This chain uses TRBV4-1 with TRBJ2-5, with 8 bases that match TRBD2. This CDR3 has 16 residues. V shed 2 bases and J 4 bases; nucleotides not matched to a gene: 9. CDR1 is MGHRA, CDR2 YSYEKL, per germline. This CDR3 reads CASSQTRGGGRETQYF. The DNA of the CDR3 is TGCGCCAGCAGCCAAACCCGGGGGGGCGGGAGAGAGACCCAGTACTTC.

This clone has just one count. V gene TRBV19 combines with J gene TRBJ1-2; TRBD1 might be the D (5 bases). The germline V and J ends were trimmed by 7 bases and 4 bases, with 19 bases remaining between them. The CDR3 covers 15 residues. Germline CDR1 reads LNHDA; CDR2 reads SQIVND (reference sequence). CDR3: CASNEGRNLGYGYTF. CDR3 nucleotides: TGTGCCAGTAACGAGGGGAGGAATCTGGGCTATGGCTACACCTTC. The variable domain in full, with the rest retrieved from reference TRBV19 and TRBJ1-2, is DGGITQSPKYLFRKEGQNVTLSCEQNLNHDAMYWYRQDPGQGLRLIYYSQIVNDFQKGDIAEGYSVSREKKESFPLTVTSAQKNPTAFYLCASNEGRNLGYGYTFGSGTRLTVV.

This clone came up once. CDR3 DNA sequence: TGTGCCAGCAGTTATGACTATGGCTACACCTTC. This encodes CASSYDYGYTF. The genes are TRBV28 and TRBJ1-2; D is undetermined. This CDR3 has 11 residues. V lost 4 bases and J lost 3, with 3 bases in between. Germline CDR1 is MDHEN and CDR2 is SYDVKM.

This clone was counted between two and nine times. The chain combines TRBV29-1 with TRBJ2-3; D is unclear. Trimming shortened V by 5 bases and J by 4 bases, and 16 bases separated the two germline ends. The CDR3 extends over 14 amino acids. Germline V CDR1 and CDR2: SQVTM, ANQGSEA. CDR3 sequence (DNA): TGCAGCGTTAGCCTAGTGCTACCTTCAGATACGCAGTATTTT. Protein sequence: CSVSLVLPSDTQYF.

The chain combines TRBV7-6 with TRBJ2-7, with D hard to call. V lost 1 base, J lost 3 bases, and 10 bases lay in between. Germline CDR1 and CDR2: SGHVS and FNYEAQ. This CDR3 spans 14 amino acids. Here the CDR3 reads CASSLGALHYEQYF. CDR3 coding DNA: TGTGCCAGCAGCTTAGGGGCATTGCACTACGAGCAGTACTTC.

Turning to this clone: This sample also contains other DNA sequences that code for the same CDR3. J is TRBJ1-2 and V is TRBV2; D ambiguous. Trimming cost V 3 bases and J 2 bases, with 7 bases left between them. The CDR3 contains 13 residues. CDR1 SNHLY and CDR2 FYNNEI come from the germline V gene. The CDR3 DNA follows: TGTGCCAGCAGTGAGGGAGGAAACTATGGCTACACCTTC. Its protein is CASSEGGNYGYTF.

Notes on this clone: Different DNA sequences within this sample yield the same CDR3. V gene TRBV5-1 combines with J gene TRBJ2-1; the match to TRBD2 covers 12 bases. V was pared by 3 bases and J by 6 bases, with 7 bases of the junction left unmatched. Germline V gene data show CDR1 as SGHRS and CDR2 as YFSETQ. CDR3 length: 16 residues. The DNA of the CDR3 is TGCGCCAGCAGCTCTCTAGCGGGAGGGCCGGGCAATGAGCAGTTCTTC. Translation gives CASSSLAGGPGNEQFF.

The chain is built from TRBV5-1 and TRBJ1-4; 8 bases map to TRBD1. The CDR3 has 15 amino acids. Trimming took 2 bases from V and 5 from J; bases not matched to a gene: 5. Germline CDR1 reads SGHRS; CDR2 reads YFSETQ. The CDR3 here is CASSLSTGANEKLFF. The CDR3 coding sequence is TGCGCCAGCAGCTTATCGACAGGGGCGAATGAAAAACTGTTTTTT.

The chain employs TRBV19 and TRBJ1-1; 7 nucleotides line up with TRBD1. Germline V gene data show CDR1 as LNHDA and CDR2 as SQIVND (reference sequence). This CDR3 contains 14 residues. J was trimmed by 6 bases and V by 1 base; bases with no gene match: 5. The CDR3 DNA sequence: TGTGCCAGTAGTATAGTACACAGGGGCGCTGAAGCTTTCTTT. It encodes CASSIVHRGAEAFF.

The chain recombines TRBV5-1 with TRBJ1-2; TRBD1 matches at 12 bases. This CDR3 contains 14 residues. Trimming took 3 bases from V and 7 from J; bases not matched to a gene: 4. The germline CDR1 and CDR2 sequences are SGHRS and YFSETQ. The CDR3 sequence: CASSSGQGASGYTF. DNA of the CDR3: TGCGCCAGCAGCTCGGGACAGGGGGCGAGTGGCTACACCTTC.

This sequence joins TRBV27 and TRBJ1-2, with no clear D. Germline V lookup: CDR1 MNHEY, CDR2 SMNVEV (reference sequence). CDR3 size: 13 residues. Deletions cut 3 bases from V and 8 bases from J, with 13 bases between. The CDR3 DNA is TGTGCCAGCAGTTTGGGAGTGGGGAACGGCTACACCTTC. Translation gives CASSLGVGNGYTF.

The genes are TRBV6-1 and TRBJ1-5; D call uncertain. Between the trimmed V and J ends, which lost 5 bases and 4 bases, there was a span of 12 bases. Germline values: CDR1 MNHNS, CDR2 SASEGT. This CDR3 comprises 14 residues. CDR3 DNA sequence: TGTGCCAGCAGTCGAGACACGGCAAATCAGCCCCAGCATTTT. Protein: CASSRDTANQPQHF.

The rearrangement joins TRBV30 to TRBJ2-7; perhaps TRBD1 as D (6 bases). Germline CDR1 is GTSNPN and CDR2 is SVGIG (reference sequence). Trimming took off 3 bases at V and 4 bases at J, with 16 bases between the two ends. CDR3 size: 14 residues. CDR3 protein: CAWSSQGLGYEQYF. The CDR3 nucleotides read TGTGCCTGGAGCTCACAGGGCCTAGGGTACGAGCAGTACTTC.